The source of this T cell receptor (beta chain) is a study of regulatory T cells in long-lasting Graves disease. Library construction for TCR beta used iRepertoire HTBI primers and Arm-PCR of CDR3 regions. Each CDR3 protein is one row after TCRdb ran MiXCR on the multiplex PCR reads. The table includes some 370,000 distinct CDR3 sequences, less than 25% detected once. Trimming removed 3 bases at V and 6 bases at J, with 8 bases between. Germline values: CDR1 LNHDA, CDR2 SQIVND (reference sequence). The CDR3 spans 12 residues. Indicated time point: persistent/refractory GD, antithyroid drugs over 5 years with positive TRAb. There was RNA extracted from PBMCs, and the TCR library was made from it.

The J gene is TRBJ1-1, the V gene TRBV19; D is uncertain. Sample: peripheral blood mononuclear cells (PBMCs), taken when the disease was refractory, from a patient treated with antithyroid drugs. The TCR originated in a female donor with Graves disease. The CDR3 DNA follows: TGTGCCAGTAGTATTTCGGTCGCTGAAGCTTTCTTT. This gives the protein CASSISVAEAFF.